This T cell receptor (beta chain) comes out of a study of T cells in women clearing cervical HPV infection. As concerns this clone: Its antigen is unknown. The read halts 3 residues ahead of the CDR3 end, with the missing end drawn from the germline J gene.

The study's findings and limits: Repertoire richness, not evenness, was significantly elevated in CIN3+ cases versus controls. Unknown T-cell numbers per sample may underlie the richness differences.

Here immunoSEQ multiplex PCR was the method, and the copy in TCRdb shows in-frame clones only, minus some. The ten most abundant clones cover 5.8% of a sample with under 50,000 clones. The CDR3 runs to 12 residues. The trim removed 5 bases at V and 3 bases at J, leaving 1 base unmatched. Germline assignment: CDR1 SGHVS and CDR2 FNYEAQ. V usage is TRBV7-6 and J usage is TRBJ2-7, with 7 positions matching TRBD1. Sequenced sample: blood buffy coat. This sequence originates from a woman aged 18 to 69 with a cervical HPV16 infection that either progressed to CIN3+ or cleared (not recorded which). CDR3 amino acids: CASSRQGYEQYF. Incomplete CDR3 DNA: TGTGCCAGCAGCCGACAGGGCTACGAG.